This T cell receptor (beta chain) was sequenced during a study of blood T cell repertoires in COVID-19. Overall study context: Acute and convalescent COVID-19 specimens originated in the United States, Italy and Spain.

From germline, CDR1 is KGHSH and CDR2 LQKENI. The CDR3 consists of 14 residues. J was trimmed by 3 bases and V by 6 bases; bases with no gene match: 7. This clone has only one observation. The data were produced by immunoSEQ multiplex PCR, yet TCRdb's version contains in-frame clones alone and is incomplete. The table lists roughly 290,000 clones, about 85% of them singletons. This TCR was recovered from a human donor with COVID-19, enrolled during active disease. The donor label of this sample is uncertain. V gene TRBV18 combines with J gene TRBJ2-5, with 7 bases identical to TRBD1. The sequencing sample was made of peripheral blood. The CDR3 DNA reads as TGTGCCAGCTCGACTCGGACAGGCGAAGAGACCCAGTACTTC. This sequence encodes CASSTRTGEETQYF.